This T cell receptor (beta chain) originates from a study of cytomegalovirus exposure and HLA in healthy donors. Study outcomes and limitations: As a later analysis revealed, most CMV-associated TCR beta chains appeared HLA-restricted. Previously analyzed data showed that most TCR beta V segments were productive at a frequency of about 87% or about 30%. It was reported that the classifier diagnosed cytomegalovirus status with high specificity and sensitivity in both the original and validation cohorts.

The PCR contained 60 Vbeta and 13 Jbeta primers. Data came from immunoSEQ multiplex PCR; TCRdb stores just in-frame clones and leaves some out. The sample has 40,000 to 55,000 clones; approximately 67% are singletons. On this clone: As yet, its antigen is unknown.

This TCR was recovered from a man aged 25 to 45 in good health and CMV-seronegative. Sequences were obtained from PBMCs.

The CDR3 nucleotides read TGTGCCTCTAACCAGGGATCTGAAGCTTTCTTT. Its protein is CASNQGSEAFF. The chain is built from TRBV30 and TRBJ1-1; possibly TRBD1 for D (5 bases). The germline CDR1 and CDR2 sequences are GTSNPN and SVGIG (reference sequence). The CDR3 runs to 11 residues. Trimming took off 7 bases at V and 6 bases at J, with 12 bases between the two ends.